This T cell receptor (beta chain) emerged from a study of blood T cell repertoires in COVID-19. Study-level information: Some COVID-19 samples were acute and others convalescent; all came from the United States, Italy and Spain. Sample material is recorded as cDNA or gDNA derived from T cells, B-cell-depleted T cells, or PBMCs.

This clone came up once. Other DNA sequences in the sample encode the same CDR3. Authors' data handling: Estimation of nucleated cell counts was performed using reference gene primer amplification. The method was immunoSEQ multiplex PCR; TCRdb's version includes in-frame clones alone and lacks a portion of them. V, J and clone size are taken as reported in that table, and D and trimming were inferred from the DNA itself. The table lists about 200,000 clones, approximately 92% of them singletons. The CDR3 runs 13 residues. Germline V lookup: CDR1 LGHDT, CDR2 YNNKEL (reference sequence). With V trimmed by 3 bases and J by 7 bases, 4 bases remained unmatched.

The source of this sequence is a man aged 50 to 59 with acute or convalescent COVID-19. This chain connects TRBV3-1 (or the pseudogene TRBV3-2) to TRBJ2-7; TRBD1 matches at 9 bases. Sequences were obtained from peripheral blood. The CDR3 here is CASSQTGGGEQYF. The CDR3 DNA reads as TGTGCCAGCAGCCAGACAGGGGGTGGAGAGCAGTACTTC.